A single sample is the source of the 13 T cell receptor beta chains below, sequenced in a study of blood T cell repertoires in COVID-19. Profiled with immunoSEQ multiplex PCR; TCRdb holds only in-frame clones, not every one. Of about 220,000 clones listed, 65% to 85% are singletons. Material: peripheral blood. Every receptor here comes from a human donor in a cohort sampled during active COVID-19.

The chain links TRBV12-3 or TRBV12-4 to TRBJ2-2; D possibly corresponds to TRBD2 (5 bases). This CDR3 is 13 amino acids long. Trimming stripped 1 base from V and 5 bases from J, with 5 bases between. The CDR3 reads CASSLGRTGELFF. DNA of the CDR3: TGTGCCAGCAGTTTAGGGAGGACCGGGGAGCTGTTTTTT.

Of note for this clone: This clone may be a read error of a much larger clone one base away. V gene TRBV18 combines with J gene TRBJ1-1, with unresolved D. Germline assignment: CDR1 KGHSH and CDR2 LQKENI. Trimming removed 2 bases at V and 0 bases at J, with 4 bases between. CDR3 length: 13 amino acids. The CDR3 protein is CASSPELNTEAFF. The CDR3 DNA is TGTGCCAGCTCACCAGAGCTGAACACTGAAGCTTTCTTT.

The V and J genes are TRBV7-9 and TRBJ1-3, with TRBD1 identical over 8 bases. From germline, CDR1 is SEHNR and CDR2 FQNEAQ (reference sequence). J was trimmed by 0 bases and V by 5 bases; bases with no gene match: 9. The CDR3 spans 17 residues. In nucleotides, the CDR3 is TGTGCCAGCAGCCCCCTGAGACAGGGGAACTCTGGAAACACCATATATTTT. It is translated as CASSPLRQGNSGNTIYF.

This chain connects TRBV18 to TRBJ2-7; 9 nucleotides agree with TRBD1. Per the germline V gene, CDR1 is KGHSH and CDR2 is LQKENI. The V segment lost 2 bases and the J segment 3 bases; nucleotides outside the gene matches: 5. The length of the CDR3 is 15 residues. In DNA, the CDR3 is TGTGCCAGCTCACCAGGGGGACAGGGCCGCTACGAGCAGTACTTC. This translates into CASSPGGQGRYEQYF.

The chain employs TRBV7-2 and TRBJ2-7; 8 nucleotides agree with TRBD2. Germline lookup yields CDR1 SGHTA and CDR2 FQGNSA. This CDR3 has 18 amino acids. V was clipped by 0 bases and J by 2 bases; unmatched bases: 12. CDR3 coding DNA: TGTGCCAGCAGCTTAGCCGTGTCGGGAGCGGGAGCCACCTACGAGCAGTACTTC. This codes for CASSLAVSGAGATYEQYF.

V and J are TRBV28 and TRBJ1-6; TRBD1 matches at 9 bases. The length of the CDR3 is 15 residues. V shed 6 bases and J 5 bases; nucleotides not matched to a gene: 5. Germline loops: CDR1 MDHEN, CDR2 SYDVKM. DNA for the CDR3: TGTGCCAGCAGCCTGGGGGACAGGGATAATTCACCCCTCCACTTT. This translates into CASSLGDRDNSPLHF.

The chain joins TRBV3-1 (or the pseudogene TRBV3-2) to TRBJ2-1; 8 bases fit TRBD2. Germline V CDR1 and CDR2: LGHDT, YNNKEL (reference sequence). This CDR3 comprises 17 residues. V lost 4 bases and J lost 5; bases outside the gene matches: 13. For the CDR3, the DNA is TGTGCCAGCAGCCCCGCGTGGAGCGGGGGACCCAACAATGAGCAGTTCTTC. It yields the protein CASSPAWSGGPNNEQFF.

The V gene is TRBV19, the J gene TRBJ2-3; 11 bases are shared with TRBD2. V lost 8 bases and J lost 0; bases outside the gene matches: 13. The CDR3 is 18 amino acids. Germline CDR1 reads LNHDA; CDR2 reads SQIVND (reference sequence). As DNA, the CDR3 is TGTGCCAGTTCGGGGGGGACTAGCGGTACCCCTAGCACAGATACGCAGTATTTT. Residues: CASSGGTSGTPSTDTQYF.

The chain combines TRBV24-1 with TRBJ2-7, with TRBD1 matching 7 bases. The germline V gene encodes CDR1 KGHDR and CDR2 SFDVKD. Trimming at V came to 3 bases and at J to 5 bases, leaving 9 bases not matched to a gene. The CDR3 totals 15 residues. For the CDR3, the DNA is TGTGCCACCAGTGATCTCCGGGACAGAGCCGACGAGCAGTACTTC. This encodes CATSDLRDRADEQYF.

The chain employs TRBV5-6 and TRBJ1-2; D might be TRBD1 (5 bases). CDR3 size: 14 residues. V was clipped by 2 bases and J by 2 bases, with 10 bases between them. Germline loops: CDR1 SGHDT, CDR2 YYEEEE. CDR3 in DNA: TGTGCCAGCAGCTTAGGGGATTCCAACTATGGCTACACCTTC. As protein: CASSLGDSNYGYTF.

The chain combines TRBV27 with TRBJ1-2; D is uncertain. The CDR3 spans 14 residues. Germline CDR1 and CDR2: MNHEY and SMNVEV (reference sequence). The V gene lost 4 bases and the J gene lost 8 bases, with 17 bases spanning the gap. The CDR3 DNA reads TGTGCCAGCAGTTGGCGACGCGGCGCTGAGGGCTACACCTTC. The encoded protein is CASSWRRGAEGYTF.

The chain is built from TRBV18 and TRBJ2-7, with a weak D call TRBD1 (5 bases). Between the trimmed V and J ends, which lost 3 bases and 0 bases, there was a span of 15 bases. Germline V gene data show CDR1 as KGHSH and CDR2 as LQKENI. CDR3 size: 16 residues. This CDR3 is CASSPNVEGDSYEQYF. The DNA for the CDR3 is TGTGCCAGCTCACCCAATGTGGAAGGGGACTCCTACGAGCAGTACTTC.

The chain links TRBV7-9 to TRBJ2-1; weak D call: TRBD1 (6 bases). This CDR3 has 17 amino acids. Deletions cut 4 bases from V and 0 bases from J, with 16 bases between. Germline V gene data show CDR1 as SEHNR and CDR2 as FQNEAQ (reference sequence). CDR3 in amino acids: CASSSPTGQSSYNEQFF. In nucleotides, the CDR3 is TGTGCCAGCAGCTCCCCGACTGGACAGAGCTCCTACAATGAGCAGTTCTTC.